The T cell receptor (beta chain) described here comes from a study of blood T cell repertoires in COVID-19. V was pared by 5 bases and J by 2 bases, with 6 bases of the junction left unmatched. There are 15 residues in the CDR3. CDR1 and CDR2 (germline): LGHDT, YNNKEL (reference sequence). Method: immunoSEQ multiplex PCR; TCRdb's copy keeps in-frame clones and lacks some. The repertoire has more than 200,000 clones, 80% to 90% of them found once; the top ten carry roughly 8.8%. Input material: peripheral blood. The sequence derives from a woman aged 45-65 years with acute or convalescent COVID-19. The genes are TRBV3-1 (or the pseudogene TRBV3-2) and TRBJ2-1, with 7 bases lining up with TRBD1. CDR3 nucleotide sequence: TGTGCCAGCAGCGACACCGGGACAGCCTACAATGAGCAGTTCTTC. Protein: CASSDTGTAYNEQFF.